This TCR beta chain derives from a study of T-cell memory formation after mild COVID-19. Study conclusions and caveats: Clones contracting over day 15 to 85 were CD4/CD8 balanced, with later expanders leaning CD4+.

Of note for this clonotype: Its specificity is not known.

TCRdb re-derived calls from the 5' RACE reads in MiXCR, one entry per CDR3 protein. This sample has about 190,000 distinct CDR3 sequences, with over 9.5% found just once. Per the germline V gene, CDR1 is SGHNT and CDR2 is YYREEE (reference sequence). Losses at the gene ends were 1 base for V and 2 bases for J; bases not matched to a gene: 5. The CDR3 is 16 amino acids. This clonotype was sampled from a young man who had mild COVID-19 (a few samples of this study predate the infection). Cell type and time point are not known. This sequence joins TRBV5-4 and TRBJ2-3, with 9 bases aligning to TRBD2. The sequencing sample was made of PBMCs or a T cell subset sorted from them (not recorded which). The CDR3 sequence: CASSLSRGGATDTQYF. CDR3 DNA sequence: TGTGCCAGCAGCTTGTCGCGCGGGGGGGCCACAGATACGCAGTATTTT. The full variable domain, with the rest looked up from reference TRBV5-4 and TRBJ2-3, is ETGVTQSPTHLIKTRGQQVTLRCSSQSGHNTVSWYQQALGQGPQFIFQYYREEENGRGNFPPRFSGLQFPNYSSELNVNALELDDSALYLCASSLSRGGATDTQYFGPGTRLTVL.